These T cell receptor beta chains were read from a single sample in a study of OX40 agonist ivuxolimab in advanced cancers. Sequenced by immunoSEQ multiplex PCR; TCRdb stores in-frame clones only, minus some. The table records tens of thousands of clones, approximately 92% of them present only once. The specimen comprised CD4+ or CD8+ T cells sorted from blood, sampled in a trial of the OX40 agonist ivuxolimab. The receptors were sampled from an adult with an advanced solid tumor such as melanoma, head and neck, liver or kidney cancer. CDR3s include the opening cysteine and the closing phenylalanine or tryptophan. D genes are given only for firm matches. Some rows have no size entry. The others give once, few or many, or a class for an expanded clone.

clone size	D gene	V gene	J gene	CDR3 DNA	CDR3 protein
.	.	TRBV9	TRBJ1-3	TGTGCCAGCAGCGTAGGTATAGGGAGTGGAAACACCATATATTTT	CASSVGIGSGNTIYF
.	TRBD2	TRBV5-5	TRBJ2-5	TGTGCCAGCAGCGACGGTAGGGTACTAGCGGGAGTACAAGAGACCCAGTACTTC	CASSDGRVLAGVQETQYF
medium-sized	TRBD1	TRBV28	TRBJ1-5	TGTGCCAGCAGGTCTACAGGGGGTAGCAATCAGCCCCAGCATTTT	CASRSTGGSNQPQHF
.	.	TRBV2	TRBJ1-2	TGTGCCAGCAGTGAAGGAGCGGGGGCGTATGGCTACACCTTC	CASSEGAGAYGYTF
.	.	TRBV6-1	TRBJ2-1	TGTGCCAGCAGTTACATGAATGAGCAGTTCTTC	CASSYMNEQFF
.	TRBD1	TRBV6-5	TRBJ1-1	TGTGCCAGCAGTCTTGGACAGGTCGATACTGAAGCTTTCTTT	CASSLGQVDTEAFF
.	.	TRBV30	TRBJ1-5	TGTGCCTGGAGCGACCATAGCAATCAGCCCCAGCATTTT	CAWSDHSNQPQHF
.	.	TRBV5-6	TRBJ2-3	TGTGCCAGCAGCCCCCCCGGGACTAGCACAGATACGCAGTATTTT	CASSPPGTSTDTQYF
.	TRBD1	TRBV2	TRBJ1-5	TGTGCTCTAGGGACAGCCCGCAATCAGCCCCAGCATTTT	CALGTARNQPQHF
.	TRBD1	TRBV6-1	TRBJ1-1	TGTGCCAGCAGGCACAGGGGGTGGACTGAAGCTTTCTTT	CASRHRGWTEAFF
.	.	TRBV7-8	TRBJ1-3	TGTGCCAGCAGCTTGGGCCGCAGCTCTGGAAACACCATATATTTT	CASSLGRSSGNTIYF
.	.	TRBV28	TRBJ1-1	TGTGCCAGCAGTGCCCTTAGATGGGGCACTGAAGCTTTCTTT	CASSALRWGTEAFF
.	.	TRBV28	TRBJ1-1	TGTGCCACCAAGGGGCCTTCGAACACTGAAGCTTTCTTT	CATKGPSNTEAFF
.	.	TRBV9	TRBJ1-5	TGTGCCAGCAGCCCCGAGGGGGGCAATCAGCCCCAGCATTTT	CASSPEGGNQPQHF
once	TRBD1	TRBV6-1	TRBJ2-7	TGTGCCAGCAGCGACAGGGGCCCCTACGAGCAGTACTTC	CASSDRGPYEQYF
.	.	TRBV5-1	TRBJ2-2	TGCGCCAGCAGCTCGGCGAGGGGGGAGCTGTTTTTT	CASSSARGELFF
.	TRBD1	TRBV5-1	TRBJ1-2	TGCGCCAGCAGCCCGAAACGGACAGGGAGAACGTACGGCTACACCTTC	CASSPKRTGRTYGYTF
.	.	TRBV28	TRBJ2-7	TGTGCCAGCAGGCCCGTACGCATTTCCGGGGGCCACGAGCAGTACTTC	CASRPVRISGGHEQYF
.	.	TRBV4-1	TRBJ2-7	TGCGCCAGCAGCCAACTGGCCTGGGGCGACGGGGTGAACGAGCAGTACTTC	CASSQLAWGDGVNEQYF
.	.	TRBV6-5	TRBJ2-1	TGTGCCACCACCTCCTCCGGGAGCTCCTACAATGAGCAGTTCTTC	CATTSSGSSYNEQFF
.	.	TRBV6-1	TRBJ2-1	TGTGCCAGCATTAGAGGGGTGATGAACAATGAGCAGTTCTTC	CASIRGVMNNEQFF
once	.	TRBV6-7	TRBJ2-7	TGTGCCGTCCAAGCGGTCTCCTACGAGCAGTACTTC	CAVQAVSYEQYF
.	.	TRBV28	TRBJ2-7	TGTGCCAGCGGGGCGGGGCTTTCCTACGAGCAGTACTTC	CASGAGLSYEQYF
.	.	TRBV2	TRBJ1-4	TGTGCCAGCAGTGATAACCCGGCAGGGATGAAAGAAAAACTGTTTTTT	CASSDNPAGMKEKLFF
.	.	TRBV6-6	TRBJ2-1	TGTGCCAGCAGGCCCCCCTCTGGGGCCAGGGGCAATGAGCAGTTCTTC	CASRPPSGARGNEQFF
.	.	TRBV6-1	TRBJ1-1	TGTGCCAGCAGTGAAGTCGGCACTGAAGCTTTCTTT	CASSEVGTEAFF
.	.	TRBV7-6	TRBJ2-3	TGTGCCAGCAGCTTGGAGGGTACGCAGTATTTT	CASSLEGTQYF
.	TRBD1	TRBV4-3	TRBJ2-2	TGCGCCAGCAGCCAAGATTGGACAGGGGGCTTGGGCGGGGAGCTGTTTTTT	CASSQDWTGGLGGELFF
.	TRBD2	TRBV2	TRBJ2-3	TGTGCCAGCAGTGTTGCGGGAGGGCCGGGTACGCAGTATTTT	CASSVAGGPGTQYF
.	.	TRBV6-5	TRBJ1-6	TGTGCCAGCATCAAACGGGCAGGACTAAATTCACCCCTCCACTTT	CASIKRAGLNSPLHF
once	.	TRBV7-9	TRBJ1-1	TGTGCCAGCAGCCCACAGGGAGCTTTCTTT	CASSPQGAFF
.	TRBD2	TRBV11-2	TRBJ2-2	TGTGCCAGCAGCTTCCCACGTAGCGGGATTAGTAACGGGGAGCTGTTTTTT	CASSFPRSGISNGELFF
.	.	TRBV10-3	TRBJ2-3	TGTGCCATCAGTCTCATAGCGGAGTCTAGCACAGATACGCAGTATTTT	CAISLIAESSTDTQYF
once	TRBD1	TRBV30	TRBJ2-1	TGTGCCTGGAGCTGGGGTGCAGGGGGCAGAAATGAGCAGTTCTTC	CAWSWGAGGRNEQFF
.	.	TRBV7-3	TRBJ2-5	TGTGCCAGCAGCCCATGGGGGTCCCAAGAGACCCAGTACTTC	CASSPWGSQETQYF
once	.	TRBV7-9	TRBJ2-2	TGTGCCAGCAGCTTAGTGGGGACACCTACCGGGGAGCTGTTTTTT	CASSLVGTPTGELFF
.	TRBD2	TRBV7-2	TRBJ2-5	TGTGCCAGCAGCTTTGCTAGCGGGCCACAAGAGACCCAGTACTTC	CASSFASGPQETQYF